This T cell receptor (beta chain) was captured by sequencing in a study of T cell repertoires in cytomegalovirus infection. As for the study in general: Through public TCR beta signatures, both CMV infection and matching HLA type were indicated. Findings and caveats of the study: Carriage of CMV together with the relevant HLA was identifiable through cumulative public TCR beta family frequency.

The CDR3 contains 11 residues. V shed 3 bases and J shed 9 bases, with 3 bases lying between them. CDR1 and CDR2 from the germline V gene are SNHLY and FYNNEI. MiXCR, applied by TCRdb to the reads, yields one record per CDR3 protein. Among about 330,000 distinct CDR3 sequences, about 32% were seen once, and the ten largest hold roughly 13%. This clonotype turned up a few times. What it recognizes is unknown. This TCR came from a human donor in good health (CMV status not recorded). Some clones in this sample may be carry-over from other donors' samples. Sample: cultured PBMCs, taken from culture after CMV antigen stimulation. The chain joins TRBV2 to TRBJ1-6; no firm D call. As DNA, the CDR3 is TGTGCCAGCAGTGAGGGTTCACCCCTCCACTTT. It yields the protein CASSEGSPLHF.